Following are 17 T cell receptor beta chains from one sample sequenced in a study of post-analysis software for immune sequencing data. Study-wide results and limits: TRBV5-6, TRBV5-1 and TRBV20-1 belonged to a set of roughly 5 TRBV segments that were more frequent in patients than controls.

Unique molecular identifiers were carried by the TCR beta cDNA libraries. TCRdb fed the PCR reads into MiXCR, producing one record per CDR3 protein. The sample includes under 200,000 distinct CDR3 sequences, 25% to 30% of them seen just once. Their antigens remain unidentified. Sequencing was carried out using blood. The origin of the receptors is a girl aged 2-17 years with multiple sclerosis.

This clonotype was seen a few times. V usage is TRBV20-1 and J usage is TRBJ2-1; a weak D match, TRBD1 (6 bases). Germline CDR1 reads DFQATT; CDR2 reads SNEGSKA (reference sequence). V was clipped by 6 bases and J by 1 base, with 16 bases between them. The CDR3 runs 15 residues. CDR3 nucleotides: TGCAGTGCAACGAAGCGAGGACAGTCCTACAATGAGCAGTTCTTC. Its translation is CSATKRGQSYNEQFF.

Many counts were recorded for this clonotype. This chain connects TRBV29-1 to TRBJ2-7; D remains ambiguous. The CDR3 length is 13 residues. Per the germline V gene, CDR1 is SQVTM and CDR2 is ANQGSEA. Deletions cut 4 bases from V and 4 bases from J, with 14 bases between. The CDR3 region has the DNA TGCAGCGTTGGGTCCCCCCCCCTGTACGAGCAGTACTTC. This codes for CSVGSPPLYEQYF.

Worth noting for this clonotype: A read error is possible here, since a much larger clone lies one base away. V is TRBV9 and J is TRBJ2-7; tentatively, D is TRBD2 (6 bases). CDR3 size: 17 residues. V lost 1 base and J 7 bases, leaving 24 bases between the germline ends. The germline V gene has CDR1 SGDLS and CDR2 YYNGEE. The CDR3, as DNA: TGTGCCAGCAGCGTAAGCGATTGGAGGGACTCCTACAATGAGCAGTACTTC. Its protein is CASSVSDWRDSYNEQYF.

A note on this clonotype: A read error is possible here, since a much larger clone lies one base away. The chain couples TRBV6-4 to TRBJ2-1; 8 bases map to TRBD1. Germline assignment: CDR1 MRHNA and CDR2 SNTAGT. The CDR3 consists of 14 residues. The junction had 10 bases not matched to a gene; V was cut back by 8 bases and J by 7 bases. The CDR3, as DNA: TGTGCCAGCGGTGTCAGGGGGCTTACGAATGAGCAGTTCTTC. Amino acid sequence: CASGVRGLTNEQFF.

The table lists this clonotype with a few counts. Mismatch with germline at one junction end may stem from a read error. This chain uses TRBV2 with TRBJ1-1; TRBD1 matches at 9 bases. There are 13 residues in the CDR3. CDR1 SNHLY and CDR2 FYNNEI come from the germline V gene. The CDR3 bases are TGTACCAGATGGACAGGGGTGAACACTGAAGCTTTCTTT. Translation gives CTRWTGVNTEAFF.

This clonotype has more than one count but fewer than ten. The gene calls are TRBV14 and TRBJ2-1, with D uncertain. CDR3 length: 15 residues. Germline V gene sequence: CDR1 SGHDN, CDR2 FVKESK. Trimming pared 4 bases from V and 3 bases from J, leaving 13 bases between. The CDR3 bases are TGTGCCAGCAGCCTGGACGGATTCCTCTACAATGAGCAGTTCTTC. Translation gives CASSLDGFLYNEQFF.

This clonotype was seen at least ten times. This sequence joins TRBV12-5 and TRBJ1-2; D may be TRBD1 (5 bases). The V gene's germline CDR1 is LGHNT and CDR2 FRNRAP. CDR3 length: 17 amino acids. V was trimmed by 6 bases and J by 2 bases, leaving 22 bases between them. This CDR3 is CASGGEGYREINYGYTF. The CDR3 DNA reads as TGTGCTAGTGGGGGGGAGGGTTACCGGGAAATCAACTATGGCTACACCTTC.

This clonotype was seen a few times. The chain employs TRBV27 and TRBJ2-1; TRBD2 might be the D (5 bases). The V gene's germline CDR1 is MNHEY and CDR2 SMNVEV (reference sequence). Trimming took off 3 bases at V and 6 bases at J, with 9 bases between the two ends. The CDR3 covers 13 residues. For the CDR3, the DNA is TGTGCCAGCAGTTTCGGAGGAGCCAATGAGCAGTTCTTC. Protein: CASSFGGANEQFF.

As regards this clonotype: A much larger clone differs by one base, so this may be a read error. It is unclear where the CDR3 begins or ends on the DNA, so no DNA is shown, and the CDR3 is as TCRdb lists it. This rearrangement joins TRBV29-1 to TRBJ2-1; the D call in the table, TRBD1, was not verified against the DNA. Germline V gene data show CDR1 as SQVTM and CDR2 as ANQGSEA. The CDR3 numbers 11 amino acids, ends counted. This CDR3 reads CSVGQGAAWFF.

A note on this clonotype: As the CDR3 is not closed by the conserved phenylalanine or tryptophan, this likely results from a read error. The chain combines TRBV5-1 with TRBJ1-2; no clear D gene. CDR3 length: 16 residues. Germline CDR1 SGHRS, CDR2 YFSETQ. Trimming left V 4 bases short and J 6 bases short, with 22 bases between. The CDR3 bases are TGCGCCAGCAGCAGAGGCGGAAACACCGGGAGGGATGGCTACACCTGC. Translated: CASSRGGNTGRDGYTC.

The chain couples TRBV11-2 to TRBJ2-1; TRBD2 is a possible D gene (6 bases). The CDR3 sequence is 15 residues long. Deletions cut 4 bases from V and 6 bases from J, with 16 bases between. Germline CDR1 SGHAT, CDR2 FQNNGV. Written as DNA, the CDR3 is TGTGCCAGCAGCTCCCCCGATAAGGGAGGCAATGAGCAGTTCTTC. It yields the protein CASSSPDKGGNEQFF.

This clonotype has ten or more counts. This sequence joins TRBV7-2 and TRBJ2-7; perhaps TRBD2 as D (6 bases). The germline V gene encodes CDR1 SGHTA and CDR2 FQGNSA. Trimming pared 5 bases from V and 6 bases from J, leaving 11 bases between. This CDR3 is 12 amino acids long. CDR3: CASSLRLGEQYF. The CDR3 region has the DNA TGTGCCAGCAGCCTTAGACTAGGCGAGCAGTACTTC.

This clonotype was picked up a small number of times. The CDR3 DNA reads as TGTGCCAGCAGCCCTCGGGGGGGCCAATACAATGAGCAGTTCTTC. Residues: CASSPRGGQYNEQFF. The rearrangement joins TRBV3-1 to TRBJ2-1; 8 nucleotides line up with TRBD2. The CDR3 spans 15 residues. Germline values: CDR1 LGHDT, CDR2 YNNKEL (reference sequence). After removal of 4 bases from V and 4 bases from J, the junction contained 6 bases not matched to a gene.

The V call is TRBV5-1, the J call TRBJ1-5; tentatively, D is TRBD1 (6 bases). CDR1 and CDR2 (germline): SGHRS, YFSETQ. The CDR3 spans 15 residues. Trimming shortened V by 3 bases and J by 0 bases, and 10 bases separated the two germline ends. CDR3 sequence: CASSWAGDSNQPQHF. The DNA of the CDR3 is TGCGCCAGCAGCTGGGCAGGGGATAGCAATCAGCCCCAGCATTTT.

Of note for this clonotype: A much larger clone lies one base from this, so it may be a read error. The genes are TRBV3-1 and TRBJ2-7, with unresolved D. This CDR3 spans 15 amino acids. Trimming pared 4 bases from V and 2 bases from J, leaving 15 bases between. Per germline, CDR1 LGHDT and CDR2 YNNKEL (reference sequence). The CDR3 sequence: CASSLKTGDPYEQYF. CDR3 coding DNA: TGTGCCAGCAGCCTTAAGACTGGCGACCCCTACGAGCAGTACTTC.

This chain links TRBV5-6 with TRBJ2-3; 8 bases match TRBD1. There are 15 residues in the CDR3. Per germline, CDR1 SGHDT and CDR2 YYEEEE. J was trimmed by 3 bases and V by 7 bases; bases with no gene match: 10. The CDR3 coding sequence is TGTGCCAGCCGCGAAACCGGGACAGGAACAGATACGCAGTATTTT. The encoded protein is CASRETGTGTDTQYF.

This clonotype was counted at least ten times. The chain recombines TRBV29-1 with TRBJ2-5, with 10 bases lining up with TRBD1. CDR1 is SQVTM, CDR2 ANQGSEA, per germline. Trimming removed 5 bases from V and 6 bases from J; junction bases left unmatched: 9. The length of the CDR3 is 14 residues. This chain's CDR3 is CSVSDRGVRKTQYF. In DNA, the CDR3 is TGCAGCGTTTCGGACAGGGGGGTAAGGAAGACCCAGTACTTC.